A selection of T cell receptor beta chains follows, all from one sample in a study of blood T cell repertoires in COVID-19. The protocol was immunoSEQ multiplex PCR, while the TCRdb copy is restricted to in-frame clones and leaves out a portion. Of over 150,000 clones listed, over 70% are singletons. The material sequenced was peripheral blood. Receptors originate from a woman aged 60-70 years with acute or convalescent COVID-19. The CDR3 runs from the conserved cysteine through the conserved F or W. Fields, in order: D gene, J gene, clone size, V gene, CDR3 DNA, CDR3 protein. The D gene is left open where the match is weak. Clone size, where shown, is once, few, many, or a class for clones that have expanded.

TRBD1 | TRBJ1-4 | . | TRBV18 | TGTGCCAGCCGGACAGGGTCCACAACTAATGAAAAACTGTTTTTT | CASRTGSTTNEKLFF
TRBD1 | TRBJ2-7 | . | TRBV7-2 | TGTGCCAGCAGCCTAAGGACAGGGTTCTACGAGCAGTACTTC | CASSLRTGFYEQYF
TRBD1 | TRBJ1-6 | . | TRBV18 | TGTGCCAGCTCACCACTCGACAGGGGGCTAACCTCCTATAATTCACCCCTCCACTTT | CASSPLDRGLTSYNSPLHF
TRBD2 | TRBJ2-5 | . | TRBV7-2 | TGTGCCAGCAGCTTAGTAGCGCCCGCGGGGGGGCCGAACCAAGAGACCCAGTACTTC | CASSLVAPAGGPNQETQYF
TRBD1 | TRBJ1-2 | . | TRBV27 | TGTGCCAGCAGCCCGGACAGGCTGAACTATGGCTACACCTTC | CASSPDRLNYGYTF
. | TRBJ1-2 | . | TRBV19 | TGTGCCAGTAGTATCCCCTCGGCAGGGGGCTACACCTTC | CASSIPSAGGYTF
TRBD1 | TRBJ2-4 | . | TRBV19 | TGTGCCAGTAGTATAGTACAGGGGTATGTCATTCAGTACTTC | CASSIVQGYVIQYF
TRBD1 | TRBJ1-4 | . | TRBV5-1 | TGCGCCAGCAGCTTTCCCGACAGGGAACAAAAACTGTTTTTT | CASSFPDREQKLFF
. | TRBJ2-6 | . | TRBV19 | TGTGCCAGTAGACCCCGGAGCTCTGGGGCCAACGTCCTGACTTTC | CASRPRSSGANVLTF
. | TRBJ1-6 | . | TRBV3-1/TRBV3-2 | TGTGCCAGCAGACCCTCCGACAGAGAAAATTCACCCCTCCACTTT | CASRPSDRENSPLHF
. | TRBJ1-2 | . | TRBV14 | TGTGCCAGCAGCCAGGGGGGGATCCCCTATGGCTACACCTTC | CASSQGGIPYGYTF
. | TRBJ1-1 | few | TRBV24-1 | TGTGCCACCATAGGAAACGGGGCTGAAGCTTTCTTT | CATIGNGAEAFF
TRBD1 | TRBJ1-2 | . | TRBV28 | TGTGCCAGCAGTCTAGGGACAGGGGGCCACCGGGGGGATGGCTACACCTTC | CASSLGTGGHRGDGYTF
. | TRBJ1-1 | . | TRBV5-5 | TGTGCCAGCAGCTTGCGGGGGAACACTGAAGCTTTCTTT | CASSLRGNTEAFF
TRBD1 | TRBJ1-1 | . | TRBV11-2 | TGTGCCAGCAGCACCCGGACAGGGGGGAGCACTGAAGCTTTCTTT | CASSTRTGGSTEAFF
TRBD1 | TRBJ2-7 | . | TRBV7-2 | TGTGCCAGCAGCCCACAGGGGAACGAGCAGTACTTC | CASSPQGNEQYF
. | TRBJ1-1 | . | TRBV18 | TGTGCCAGCTCACGTCGACAGATAAAGAACACTGAAGCTTTCTTT | CASSRRQIKNTEAFF
. | TRBJ1-6 | . | TRBV6-5 | TGTGCCAGCAGAAAGATGACAGGTCCGGGATCACCCCTCCACTTT | CASRKMTGPGSPLHF
TRBD1 | TRBJ1-2 | . | TRBV4-2 | TGTGCCAGCAGCCAAGCACCCCTTAGAGGGACAGGGGGGAACTATGGCTACACCTTC | CASSQAPLRGTGGNYGYTF
. | TRBJ2-7 | . | TRBV11-2 | TGTGCCAGCAGCCCCTGGCAGGGTGGGGATCACTACGAGCAGTACTTC | CASSPWQGGDHYEQYF
. | TRBJ2-2 | . | TRBV10-1 | TGCGCCAGCAGTGAACCGGGTGGGTCCGGGGAGCTGTTTTTT | CASSEPGGSGELFF
. | TRBJ1-4 | . | TRBV7-9 | TGTGCCAGCAGCGCGGGAGCGTCGACTAATGAAAAACTGTTTTTT | CASSAGASTNEKLFF
TRBD1 | TRBJ2-7 | . | TRBV28 | TGTGCCAGCAGAACCTACAAGACAGGGCCCTACGAGCAGTACTTC | CASRTYKTGPYEQYF
. | TRBJ2-3 | . | TRBV28 | TGTGCCAGCAGTTCCCACTGGGGGCTAGCGGAGGGAGAACGTAGCACAGATACGCAGTATTTT | CASSSHWGLAEGERSTDTQYF
TRBD1 | TRBJ2-7 | . | TRBV7-9 | TGTGCCAGCAGCTTGTCCAGGGACAGAGGCGAGCAGTACTTC | CASSLSRDRGEQYF
. | TRBJ2-5 | . | TRBV7-2 | TGTGCCAGCAGCTTTGAGGGTCGGGGGTTGGAGACCCAGTACTTC | CASSFEGRGLETQYF
TRBD1 | TRBJ1-2 | . | TRBV6-2/TRBV6-3 | TGTGCCAGCAGTCCCGGACAGGGGCCTAACTATGGCTACACCTTC | CASSPGQGPNYGYTF
. | TRBJ2-7 | . | TRBV6-2/TRBV6-3 | TGTGCCAGCAGTCGGGACGGAGGGCGCTACGAGCAGTACTTC | CASSRDGGRYEQYF
. | TRBJ1-1 | . | TRBV30 | TGTGCCTGGAGATTACGGCGGGGGGCTATGAACACTGAAGCTTTCTTT | CAWRLRRGAMNTEAFF
TRBD2 | TRBJ2-2 | . | TRBV19 | TGTGCCGCGGGGGGGTCCGGGGAGCTGTTTTTT | CAAGGSGELFF
TRBD1 | TRBJ1-4 | . | TRBV10-2 | TGCGCCAGCACCTCGGGACAGGGAAATGAAAAACTGTTTTTT | CASTSGQGNEKLFF
TRBD1 | TRBJ1-2 | . | TRBV19 | TGTGCCAGTAGTACAGGGGGCTCGGTTAACTATGGCTACACCTTC | CASSTGGSVNYGYTF
. | TRBJ2-7 | . | TRBV5-4 | TGTGCCAGCAGCTTTTACGAGAGCTCCTACGAGCAGTACTTC | CASSFYESSYEQYF
TRBD2 | TRBJ2-1 | . | TRBV7-9 | TGTGCCAGCAGCTCCGGGACTAGCGGGAACAATGAGCAGTTCTTC | CASSSGTSGNNEQFF
. | TRBJ2-7 | . | TRBV12-3/TRBV12-4 | TGTGCCAGCAGACAGGGTTCGTCCTACGAGCAGTACTTC | CASRQGSSYEQYF
. | TRBJ1-2 | . | TRBV28 | TGTGCCAGCAGTCCCAATCCGGGGAAACGGAATGGCCAGGATGGCTACACCTTC | CASSPNPGKRNGQDGYTF
TRBD1 | TRBJ2-6 | few | TRBV7-3 | TGTGCCAGCAGCCTCCGGGACAGGGGGATTGGCTCTGGGGCCAACGTCCTGACTTTC | CASSLRDRGIGSGANVLTF
. | TRBJ1-2 | . | TRBV7-6 | TGTGCCAGCAGCTTAGACAGGGACTATGGCTACACCTTC | CASSLDRDYGYTF
TRBD2 | TRBJ2-3 | once | TRBV7-2 | TGTGCCAGCAGCTTAGTTGGGACTAGCGGGGGCGCGGATACGCAGTATTTT | CASSLVGTSGGADTQYF
TRBD1 | TRBJ2-7 | . | TRBV5-5 | TGTGCCAGCAGCAGCGGACAGGCCGTCTCCTACGAGCAGTACTTC | CASSSGQAVSYEQYF
TRBD2 | TRBJ2-1 | . | TRBV2 | TGTGCCAGCACACGGTTGACTAGCGGGGGGGCTGAGCAGTTCTTC | CASTRLTSGGAEQFF